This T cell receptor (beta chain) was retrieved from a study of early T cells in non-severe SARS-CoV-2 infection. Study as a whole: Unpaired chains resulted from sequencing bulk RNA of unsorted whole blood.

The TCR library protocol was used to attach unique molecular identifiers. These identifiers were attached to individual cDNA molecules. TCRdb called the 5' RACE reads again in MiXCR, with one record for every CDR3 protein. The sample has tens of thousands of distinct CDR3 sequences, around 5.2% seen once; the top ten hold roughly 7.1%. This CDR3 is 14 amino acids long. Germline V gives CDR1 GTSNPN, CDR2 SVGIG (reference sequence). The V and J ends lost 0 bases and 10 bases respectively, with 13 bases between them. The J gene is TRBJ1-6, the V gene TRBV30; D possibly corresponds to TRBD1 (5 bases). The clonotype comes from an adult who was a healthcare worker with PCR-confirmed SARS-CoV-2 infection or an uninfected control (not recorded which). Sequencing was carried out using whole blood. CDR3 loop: CAWSVSGINSPLHF. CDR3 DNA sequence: TGTGCCTGGAGTGTATCAGGGATCAACTCACCCCTCCACTTT.